The next 4 T cell receptor beta chains were all read from a single sample in a study of T-cell memory formation after mild COVID-19 (dated by TCRdb to the early 2020s). The library was produced with 5' RACE. TCRdb lists the instrument as Illumina NovaSeq 6000. TCRdb trimmed public reads at Q25 via fastp, called clones via MiXCR and kept in-frame beta chains. Duplicate CDR3 protein sequences are folded into a single record with the most common DNA and genes. The table for this sample lists a few hundred thousand distinct CDR3 sequences; about 23% of them were counted only once. The leading ten clones occupy around 13% of the sample. The sample consisted of PBMCs or a T cell subset sorted from them (not recorded which). These receptor sequences come from an adult woman who had mild COVID-19 (a few samples of this study predate the infection). The sample titles of this study are shuffled in the database, so cell type and time point are left out; the donor was told from shared clones.

The chain has TRBV12-3 or TRBV12-4 and TRBJ2-3; TRBD2 agrees at 11 bases. There are 18 residues in the CDR3. V lost 4 bases and J lost 2; bases outside the gene matches: 11. In nucleotides, the CDR3 is TGTGCCAGCAGTTCCGCCCCGGGACTAGCGGAGATCACAGATACGCAGTATTTT. Its translation is CASSSAPGLAEITDTQYF.

This clonotype was observed a handful of times. V and J are TRBV4-3 and TRBJ1-1; possible D gene TRBD1, 6 bases. Germline loops: CDR1 LGHNA, CDR2 YSLEER. The CDR3 runs to 21 residues. V lost 1 base and J lost 1, with 28 bases in between. CDR3 sequence reads: CASSQVIAYRTDKLGNTEAFF. The CDR3 bases are TGCGCCAGCAGCCAAGTTATAGCTTACCGGACAGACAAACTTGGGAACACTGAAGCTTTCTTT.

This clonotype has just a few counts. This chain uses TRBV2 with TRBJ2-1; unclear D gene. V shed 4 bases and J shed 9 bases, with 7 bases lying between them. The CDR3 sequence is 11 residues long. Germline V gene data show CDR1 as SNHLY and CDR2 as FYNNEI. The CDR3 sequence is CASSVYSEQFF. CDR3 in DNA: TGTGCCAGCAGTGTTTATAGTGAGCAGTTCTTC.

The chain employs TRBV6-6 and TRBJ2-7; the match to TRBD1 covers 8 bases. CDR3 length: 16 residues. V shed 2 bases, J shed 2 bases, and the junction held 8 bases outside the gene matches. The germline CDR1 and CDR2 sequences are MNHNY and SVGAGI (reference sequence). In DNA form, the CDR3 reads TGTGCCAGCAGTTACCCGCCCCAGACAGGGGCCTACGAGCAGTACTTC. Amino acid sequence: CASSYPPQTGAYEQYF.